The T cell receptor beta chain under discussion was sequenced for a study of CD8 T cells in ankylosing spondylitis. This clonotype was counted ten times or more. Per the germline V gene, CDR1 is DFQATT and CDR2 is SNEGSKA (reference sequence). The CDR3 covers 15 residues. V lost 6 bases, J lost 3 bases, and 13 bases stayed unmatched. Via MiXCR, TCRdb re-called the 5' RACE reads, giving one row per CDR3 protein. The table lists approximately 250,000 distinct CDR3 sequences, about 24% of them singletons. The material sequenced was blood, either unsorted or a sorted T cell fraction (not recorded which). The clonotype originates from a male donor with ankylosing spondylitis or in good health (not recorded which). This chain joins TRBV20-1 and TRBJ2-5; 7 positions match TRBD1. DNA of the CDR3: TGCAGTGCCACGGACAGGCGTGGGGGAAAAGAGACCCAGTACTTC. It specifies CSATDRRGGKETQYF.